These 2 T cell receptor beta chains came from one sample sequenced in a study of PD-1 blockade in classical Hodgkin lymphoma. Sequencing was performed with immunoSEQ multiplex PCR; in TCRdb, only in-frame clones are kept and a portion is missing. Of over 85,000 clones listed, around nine tenths are singletons. Indicated time point: cycle 4 day 1 (C4D1), after five to seven weeks of nivolumab. There was relapse after autologous stem cell transplantation in every patient, and there was variation in brentuximab vedotin exposure. The specimen comprised peripheral blood mononuclear cells (PBMCs), sampled before the fourth cycle of nivolumab. The receptors were sampled from a human donor with classical Hodgkin lymphoma.

The rearrangement links TRBV7-9 to TRBJ2-7, with D unclear. CDR3 length: 15 amino acids. Germline CDR1 reads SEHNR; CDR2 reads FQNEAQ (reference sequence). V was clipped by 3 bases and J by 4 bases, with 16 bases between them. The CDR3 region has the DNA TGTGCCAGCAGCTTGGTTGGCCCCGTGGGGTACGAGCAGTACTTC. The encoded protein is CASSLVGPVGYEQYF.

The J gene is TRBJ2-1, the V gene TRBV19, with 7 bases matching TRBD1. Per germline, CDR1 LNHDA and CDR2 SQIVND (reference sequence). Trimming removed 1 base from V and 4 bases from J; junction bases left unmatched: 7. CDR3 length: 16 amino acids. CDR3 sequence (DNA): TGTGCCAGTAGTATAGCGGACAGGTTAGCGTACAATGAGCAGTTCTTC. It translates to CASSIADRLAYNEQFF.